This record concerns one T cell receptor beta chain sequence. These data originate in a study of cytomegalovirus exposure and HLA in healthy donors. Study context: In an earlier analysis, approximately 120 million unique TCR beta sequences were found from some 180 million T cells.

The CDR3 runs 13 residues. Per germline, CDR1 MNHEY and CDR2 SMNVEV (reference sequence). V was shortened by 5 bases and J by 6 bases, with 11 bases between the two germline ends. The PCR contained 60 Vbeta and 13 Jbeta primers. TCRdb's table, derived via immunoSEQ multiplex PCR, lists solely in-frame clones and lacks some. The sample data list 65,000 to 85,000 clones. Sequenced: PBMCs. This chain uses TRBV27 with TRBJ2-4; possibly TRBD1 for D (6 bases). The TCR was taken from a woman aged 30 to 39 in good health and CMV-seronegative. The chain's CDR3 is CASSQGQRNIQYF. The CDR3 nucleotides read TGTGCCAGCAGTCAAGGACAGCGAAACATTCAGTACTTC.